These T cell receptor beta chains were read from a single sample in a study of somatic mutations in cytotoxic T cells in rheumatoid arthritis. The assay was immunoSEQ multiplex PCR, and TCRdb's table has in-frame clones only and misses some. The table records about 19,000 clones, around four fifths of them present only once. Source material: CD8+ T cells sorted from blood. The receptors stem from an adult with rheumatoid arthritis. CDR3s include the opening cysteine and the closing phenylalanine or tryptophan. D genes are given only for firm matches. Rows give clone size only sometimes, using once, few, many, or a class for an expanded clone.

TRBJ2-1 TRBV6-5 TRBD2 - CASSAGLAGNNEQFF TGTGCCAGCAGTGCCGGACTAGCGGGAAACAATGAGCAGTTCTTC
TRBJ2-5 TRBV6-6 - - CASSYIGGAAETQYF TGTGCCAGCAGTTACATAGGGGGGGCCGCGGAGACCCAGTACTTC
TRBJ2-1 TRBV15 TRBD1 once CATSRVGTGIYNEQFF TGTGCCACCAGCAGAGTCGGGACAGGGATATACAATGAGCAGTTCTTC
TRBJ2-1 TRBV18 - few CASSLLRRNEQFF TGTGCCAGCTCACTTTTGCGACGTAATGAGCAGTTCTTC
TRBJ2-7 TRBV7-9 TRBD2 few CASSPTLGERGTYEQYF TGTGCCAGCAGCCCTACTTTGGGGGAGCGGGGAACCTACGAGCAGTACTTC
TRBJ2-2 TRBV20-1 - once CSASSTGELFF TGCAGTGCTTCTTCCACCGGGGAGCTGTTTTTT
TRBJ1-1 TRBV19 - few CASMRQEAFF TGTGCCAGTATGCGACAGGAAGCTTTCTTT
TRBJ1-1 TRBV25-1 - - CASKLGNTEAFF TGTGCCAGCAAGCTGGGGAACACTGAAGCTTTCTTT
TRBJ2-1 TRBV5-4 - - CASSAMEVPYNEQFF TGTGCCAGCTCGGCAATGGAGGTCCCCTACAATGAGCAGTTCTTC
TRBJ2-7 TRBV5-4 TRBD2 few CASSFTQGLAGIYEQYF TGTGCCAGCAGCTTCACCCAGGGGCTAGCGGGAATCTACGAGCAGTACTTC
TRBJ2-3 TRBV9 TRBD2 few CASSGSGGGPGDTQYF TGTGCCAGCAGCGGTTCCGGCGGGGGGCCTGGAGATACGCAGTATTTT
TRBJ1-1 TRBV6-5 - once CASSPGRTEAFF TGTGCCAGCAGTCCCGGGAGGACTGAAGCTTTCTTT
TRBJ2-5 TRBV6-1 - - CASSEGPWDFQETQYF TGTGCCAGCAGTGAAGGCCCCTGGGACTTCCAAGAGACCCAGTACTTC
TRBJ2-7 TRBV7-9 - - CASSSGLERYEQYF TGTGCCAGCAGCTCAGGCCTAGAGAGGTACGAGCAGTACTTC
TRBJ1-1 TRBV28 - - CASSLGIGAGEIYTEAFF TGTGCCAGCAGTTTGGGCATTGGGGCAGGGGAAATTTACACTGAAGCTTTCTTT
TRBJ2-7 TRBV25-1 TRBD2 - CASSDAFTREDEQYF TGTGCCAGCAGTGACGCCTTCACCCGGGAGGACGAGCAGTACTTC
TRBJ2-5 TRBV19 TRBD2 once CASSIWGGVETQYF TGTGCCAGTAGTATTTGGGGGGGGGTAGAGACCCAGTACTTC
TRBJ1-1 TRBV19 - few CASSNTEAFF TGTGCCAGCTCGAACACTGAAGCTTTCTTT
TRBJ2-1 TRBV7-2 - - CASSPLTPYNEQFF TGTGCCAGCAGCCCCCTGACGCCTTACAATGAGCAGTTCTTC
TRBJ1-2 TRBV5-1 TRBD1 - CASSLDGTGPLGYTF TGCGCCAGCAGCTTGGACGGGACAGGCCCGTTAGGCTACACCTTC
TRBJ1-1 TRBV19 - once CASSIGRNTEAFF TGTGCCAGTAGTATAGGCAGGAACACTGAAGCTTTCTTT
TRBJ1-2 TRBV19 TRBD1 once CASSPGTGGYGYTF TGTGCCAGTAGTCCGGGGACAGGGGGCTATGGCTACACCTTC
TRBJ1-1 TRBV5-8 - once CASSQRSTEAFF TGTGCCAGCAGCCAACGGTCCACTGAAGCTTTCTTT
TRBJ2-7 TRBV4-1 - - CASSHAQLLGAFDEQYF TGCGCCAGCAGCCACGCTCAACTGTTGGGGGCCTTTGACGAGCAGTACTTC
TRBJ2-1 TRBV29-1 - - CSVEVGRGGEQFF TGCAGCGTTGAAGTCGGCAGGGGGGGTGAGCAGTTCTTC
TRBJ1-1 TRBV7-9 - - CASSFGEDTEAFF TGTGCCAGCAGCTTCGGGGAGGACACTGAAGCTTTCTTT
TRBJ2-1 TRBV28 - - CASGGPGDEQFF TGTGCCAGCGGTGGACCCGGCGATGAGCAGTTCTTC
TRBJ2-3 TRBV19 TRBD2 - CASSRGLEGTQYF TGTGCCAGTAGTAGGGGACTAGAGGGTACGCAGTATTTT
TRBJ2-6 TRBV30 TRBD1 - CAWAQGAGANVLTF TGTGCCTGGGCACAGGGGGCTGGGGCCAACGTCCTGACTTTC
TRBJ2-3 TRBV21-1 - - CASSLRLAGGTDTQYF TGTGCCAGCAGCTTACGACTAGCGGGGGGTACAGATACGCAGTATTTT
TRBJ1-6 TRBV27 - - CASRGGGGGNSPLHF TGTGCCAGCCGGGGCGGGGGGGGCGGCAATTCACCCCTCCACTTT
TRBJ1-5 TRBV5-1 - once CASSPSGRNSNQPQHF TGCGCCAGCAGCCCGTCAGGGAGAAATAGCAATCAGCCCCAGCATTTT
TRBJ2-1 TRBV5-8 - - CASSFEGGPAYNEQFF TGTGCCAGCAGCTTCGAAGGGGGGCCCGCCTACAATGAGCAGTTCTTC
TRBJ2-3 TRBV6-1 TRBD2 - CASSELAGGVDTQYF TGTGCCAGCAGTGAACTAGCGGGGGGCGTAGATACGCAGTATTTT
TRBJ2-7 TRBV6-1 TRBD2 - CASSLGLASDEQYF TGTGCCAGCAGTCTGGGACTAGCTAGCGACGAGCAGTACTTC
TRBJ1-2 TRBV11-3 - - CATSELAGYTF TGTGCCACCAGCGAACTGGCCGGCTACACCTTC
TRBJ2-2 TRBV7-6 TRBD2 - CASSLGLAGGNTGELFF TGTGCCAGCAGCTTAGGACTAGCGGGAGGGAACACCGGGGAGCTGTTTTTT
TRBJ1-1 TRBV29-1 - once CSVEELNTEAFF TGCAGCGTTGAAGAACTGAACACTGAAGCTTTCTTT
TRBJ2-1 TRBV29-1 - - CSVDYNEQFF TGCAGCGTTGACTACAATGAGCAGTTCTTC
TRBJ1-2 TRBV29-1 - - CSVEEGSAF TGCAGCGTTGAAGAGGGCTCGGCCTTC
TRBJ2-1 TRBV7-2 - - CASSPTPEQFF TGTGCCAGCAGCCCGACCCCCGAGCAGTTCTTC
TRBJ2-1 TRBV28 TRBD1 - CASSRTGDYNEQFF TGTGCCAGCAGTAGAACAGGGGATTACAATGAGCAGTTCTTC
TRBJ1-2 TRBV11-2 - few CASSLAGTNYGYTF TGTGCCAGCAGTTTAGCCGGTACGAACTATGGCTACACCTTC
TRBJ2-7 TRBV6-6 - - CASSQTPNYEQYF TGTGCCAGCAGTCAGACACCGAACTACGAGCAGTACTTC
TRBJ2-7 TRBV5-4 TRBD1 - CASSLGQGDQYF TGTGCCAGCAGCTTGGGTCAGGGGGATCAGTACTTC
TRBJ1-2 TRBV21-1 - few CASSIGYGYTF TGTGCCAGCAGCATAGGCTATGGCTACACCTTC
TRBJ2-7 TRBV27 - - CASSLTGASIYEQYF TGTGCCAGCAGTTTAACCGGTGCCTCTATTTACGAGCAGTACTTC
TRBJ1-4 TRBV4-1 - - CASSQEPGTVEKLFF TGCGCCAGCAGCCAAGAGCCCGGGACGGTGGAAAAACTGTTTTTT
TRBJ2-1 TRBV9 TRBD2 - CASSYTSGSANEQFF TGTGCCAGCAGCTACACTAGCGGCTCGGCGAATGAGCAGTTCTTC
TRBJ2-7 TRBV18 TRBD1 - CASSPKDRSYEQYF TGTGCCAGCTCACCAAAGGACAGGTCCTACGAGCAGTACTTC
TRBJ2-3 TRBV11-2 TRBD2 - CASSGFERGMSTDTQYF TGTGCCAGCAGCGGTTTCGAGCGGGGGATGAGCACAGATACGCAGTATTTT